The T cell receptor beta chain under discussion was sequenced for a study of T-cell reconstitution after alpha-beta-depleted transplantation in children. Library preparation (for TCRbeta) was performed with unique molecular identifiers. TCRdb re-called the PCR reads through MiXCR, storing one row per CDR3 protein. The table shows 170,000 or so distinct CDR3 sequences, with around 7% occurring only once. This clonotype was recorded many times. CDR1 and CDR2 (germline): SGHVS, FNYEAQ. Between the trimmed V and J ends, which lost 1 base and 8 bases, there was a span of 8 bases. The CDR3 consists of 12 residues.

The genes are TRBV7-6 and TRBJ1-1; D unresolved. The clonotype comes from a human donor who donated a stem cell graft to a child with Wiskott-Aldrich syndrome. The starting material was PBMCs from the stem cell graft donor, obtained from the stem cell graft. The CDR3 DNA follows: TGTGCCAGCAGCTTAGTGGGCTCAGAAGCTTTCTTT. As protein: CASSLVGSEAFF.